The text below deals with one TCR beta chain. This entry is derived from a study of blood T cell repertoires in COVID-19. Authors' data handling: Researchers report that nucleated cell counts were estimated from reference gene primer amplification. Profiling relied on immunoSEQ multiplex PCR, and the TCRdb table lists in-frame clones only, not all of them. V, J and clone size are taken as reported in that table, and D and trimming were inferred from the DNA itself. In the table there are 280,000 or so clones, roughly 89% of which are singletons. The source is a woman between 45 and 65 years old who had been exposed to COVID-19. Sequencing used PBMCs or T cells enriched from blood (not recorded which).

The CDR3 here is CASSRALGGVTSGNTIYF. CDR3 sequence (DNA): TGTGCCAGTAGTCGAGCTCTCGGAGGGGTTACCTCTGGAAACACCATATATTTT. This chain links TRBV19 with TRBJ1-3; perhaps TRBD1 as D (5 bases). CDR1 is LNHDA and CDR2 is SQIVND in the germline V gene (reference sequence). The CDR3 runs 18 residues. Trimming cost V 5 bases and J 0 bases, with 20 bases left between them. Full variable domain (remainder filled in from reference TRBV19 and TRBJ1-3): DGGITQSPKYLFRKEGQNVTLSCEQNLNHDAMYWYRQDPGQGLRLIYYSQIVNDFQKGDIAEGYSVSREKKESFPLTVTSAQKNPTAFYLCASSRALGGVTSGNTIYFGEGSWLTVV.